This TCR beta chain was identified during a study of patients and donors after allogeneic stem cell transplantation. Germline V gives CDR1 LGHNA, CDR2 YSLEER. This CDR3 has 19 amino acids. V shed 4 bases and J shed 1 base, with 23 bases lying between them. TCRdb fed the RT-PCR reads into MiXCR, producing one record per CDR3 protein. The sample shows about 160,000 distinct CDR3 sequences, about a third of them seen only once. Sequenced input: blood, either unsorted or a sorted T cell fraction (not recorded which). The gene calls are TRBV4-3 and TRBJ1-3, with D unresolved. The TCR originated in a human donor who was either an allogeneic HSCT recipient or a stem cell or donor lymphocyte infusion donor (not recorded which). It is not recorded whose cells these are; they may come from a transplant donor. The CDR3 loop reads CASSLNTVAGAPSGNTIYF. CDR3 nucleotides: TGCGCCAGCAGCCTCAATACCGTCGCCGGCGCTCCTTCTGGAAACACCATATATTTT.